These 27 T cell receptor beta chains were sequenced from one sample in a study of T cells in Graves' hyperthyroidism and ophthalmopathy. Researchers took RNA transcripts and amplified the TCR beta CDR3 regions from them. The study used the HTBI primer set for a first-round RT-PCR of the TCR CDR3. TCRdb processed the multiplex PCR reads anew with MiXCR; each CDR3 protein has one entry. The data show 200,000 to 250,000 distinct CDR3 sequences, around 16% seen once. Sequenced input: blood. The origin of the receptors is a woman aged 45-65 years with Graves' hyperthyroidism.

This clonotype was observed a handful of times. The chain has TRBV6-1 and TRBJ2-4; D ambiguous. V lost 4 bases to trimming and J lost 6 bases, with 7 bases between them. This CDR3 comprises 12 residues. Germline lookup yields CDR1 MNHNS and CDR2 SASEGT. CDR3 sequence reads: CASSASGNIQYF. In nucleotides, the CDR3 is TGTGCCAGCAGTGCCTCTGGAAACATTCAGTACTTC.

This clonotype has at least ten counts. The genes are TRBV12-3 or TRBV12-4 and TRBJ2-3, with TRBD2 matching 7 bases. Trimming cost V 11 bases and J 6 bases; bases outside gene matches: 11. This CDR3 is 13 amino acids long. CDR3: CASRRGGLDTQYF. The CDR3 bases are TGTGCCTCGCGACGGGGAGGGCTGGATACGCAGTATTTT.

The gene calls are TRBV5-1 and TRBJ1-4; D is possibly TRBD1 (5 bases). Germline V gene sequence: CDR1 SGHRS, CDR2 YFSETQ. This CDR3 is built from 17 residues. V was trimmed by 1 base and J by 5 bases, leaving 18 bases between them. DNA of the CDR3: TGCGCCAGCAGCTTGACTCAAAACAGGCCTCCCAATGAAAAACTGTTTTTT. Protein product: CASSLTQNRPPNEKLFF.

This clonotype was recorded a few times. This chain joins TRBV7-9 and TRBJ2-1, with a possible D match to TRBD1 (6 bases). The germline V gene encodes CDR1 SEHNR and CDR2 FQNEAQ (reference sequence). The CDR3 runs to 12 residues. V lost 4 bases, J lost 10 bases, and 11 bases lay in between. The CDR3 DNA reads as TGTGCCAGCAGCTCGGACAGACTCGAGCAGTTCTTC. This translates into CASSSDRLEQFF. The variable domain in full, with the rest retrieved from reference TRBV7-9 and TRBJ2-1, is DTGVSQNPRHKITKRGQNVTFRCDPISEHNRLYWYRQTLGQGPEFLTYFQNEAQLEKSRLLSDRFSAERPKGSFSTLEIQRTEQGDSAMYLCASSSDRLEQFFGPGTRLTVL.

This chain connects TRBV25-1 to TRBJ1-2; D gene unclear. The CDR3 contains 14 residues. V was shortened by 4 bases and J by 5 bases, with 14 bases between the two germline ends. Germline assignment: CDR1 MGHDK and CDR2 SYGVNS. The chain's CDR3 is CASSAAGQAYGYTF. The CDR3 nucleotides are TGTGCCAGCAGTGCCGCTGGCCAGGCTTATGGCTACACCTTC.

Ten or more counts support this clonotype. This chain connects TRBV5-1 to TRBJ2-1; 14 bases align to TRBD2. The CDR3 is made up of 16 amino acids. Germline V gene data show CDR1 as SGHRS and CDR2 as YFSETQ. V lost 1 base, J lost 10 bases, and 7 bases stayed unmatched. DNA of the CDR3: TGCGCCAGCAGCTTGAAGGGACTAGCGGGAGTGGAGGAGCAGTTCTTC. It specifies CASSLKGLAGVEEQFF.

CDR3 protein: CSARGENQPQHF. CDR3 bases: TGCAGTGCTCGGGGGGAAAATCAGCCCCAGCATTTT. This rearrangement joins TRBV20-1 to TRBJ1-5, with D perhaps matching TRBD1 (5 bases). This CDR3 comprises 12 residues. Germline V lookup: CDR1 DFQATT, CDR2 SNEGSKA (reference sequence). V was shortened by 5 bases and J by 4 bases, with 9 bases between the two germline ends.

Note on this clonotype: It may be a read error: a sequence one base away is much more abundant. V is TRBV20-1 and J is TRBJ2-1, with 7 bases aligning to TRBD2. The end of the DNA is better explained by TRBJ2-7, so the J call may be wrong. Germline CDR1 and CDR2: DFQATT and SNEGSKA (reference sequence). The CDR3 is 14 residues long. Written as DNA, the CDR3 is TGCAGTGCCGCGGAACCTCGGGACTACAATGAGCAGTACTTC. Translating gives CSAAEPRDYNEQYF.

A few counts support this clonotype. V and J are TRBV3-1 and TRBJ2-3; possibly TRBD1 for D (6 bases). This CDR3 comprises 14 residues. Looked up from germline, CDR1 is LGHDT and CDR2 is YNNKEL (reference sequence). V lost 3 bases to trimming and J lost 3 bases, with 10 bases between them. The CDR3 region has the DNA TGTGCCAGCAGCCACAGGGGTCTGACAGATACGCAGTATTTT. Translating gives CASSHRGLTDTQYF.

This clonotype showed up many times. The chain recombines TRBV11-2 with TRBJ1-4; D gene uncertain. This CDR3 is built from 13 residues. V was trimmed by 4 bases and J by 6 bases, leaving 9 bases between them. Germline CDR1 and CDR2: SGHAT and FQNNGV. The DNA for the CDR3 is TGTGCCAGCAGCTCAGTCAAGGATGAAAAACTGTTTTTT. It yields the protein CASSSVKDEKLFF.

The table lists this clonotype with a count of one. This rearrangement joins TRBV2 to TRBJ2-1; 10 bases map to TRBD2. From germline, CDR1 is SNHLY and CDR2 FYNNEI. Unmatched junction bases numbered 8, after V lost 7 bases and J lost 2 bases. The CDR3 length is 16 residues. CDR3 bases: TGTGCCAGCACCTATAGCGGGAGGAGTCCCTACAATGAGCAGTTCTTC. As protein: CASTYSGRSPYNEQFF.

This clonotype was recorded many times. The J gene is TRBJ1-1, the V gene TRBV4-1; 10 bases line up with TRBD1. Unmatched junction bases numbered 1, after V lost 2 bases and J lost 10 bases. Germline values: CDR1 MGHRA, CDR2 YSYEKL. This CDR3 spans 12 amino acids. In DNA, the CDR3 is TGCGCCAGCAGCCAAAGGGACAGGGGAGCTTTCTTT. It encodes CASSQRDRGAFF.

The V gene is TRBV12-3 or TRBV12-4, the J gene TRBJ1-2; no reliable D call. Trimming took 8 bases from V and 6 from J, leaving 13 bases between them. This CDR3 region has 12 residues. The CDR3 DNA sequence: TGTGCCAGCGGGAGGACTGTCGATGGCTACACCTTC. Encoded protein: CASGRTVDGYTF.

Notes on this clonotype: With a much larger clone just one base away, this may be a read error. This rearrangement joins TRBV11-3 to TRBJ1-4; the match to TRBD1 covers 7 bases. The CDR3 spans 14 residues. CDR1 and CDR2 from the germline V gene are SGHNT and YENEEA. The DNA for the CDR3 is TGTGCCAGCAGCTCGGGAGGGGGCTCTGAAAAACTGTCTTTT. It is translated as CASSSGGGSEKLSF.

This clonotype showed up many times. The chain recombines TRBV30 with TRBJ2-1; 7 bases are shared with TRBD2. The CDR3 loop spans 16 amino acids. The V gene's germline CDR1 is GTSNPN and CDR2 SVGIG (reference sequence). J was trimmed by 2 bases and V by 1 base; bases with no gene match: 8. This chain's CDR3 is CAWSGASGLTYNEQFF. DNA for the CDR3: TGTGCCTGGAGTGGGGCTAGCGGCTTAACCTACAATGAGCAGTTCTTC.

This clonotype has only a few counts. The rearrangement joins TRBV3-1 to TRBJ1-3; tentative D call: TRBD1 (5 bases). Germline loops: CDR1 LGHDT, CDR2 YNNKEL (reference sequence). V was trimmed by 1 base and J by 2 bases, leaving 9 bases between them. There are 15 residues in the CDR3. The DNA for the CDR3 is TGTGCCAGCAGCCAAGCAGGGACTACTGGAAACACCATATATTTT. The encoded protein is CASSQAGTTGNTIYF.

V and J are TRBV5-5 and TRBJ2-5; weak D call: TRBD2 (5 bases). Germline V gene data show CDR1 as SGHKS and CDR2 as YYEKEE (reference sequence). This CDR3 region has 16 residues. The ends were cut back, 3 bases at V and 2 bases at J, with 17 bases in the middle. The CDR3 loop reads CASSWAGNGVQETQYF. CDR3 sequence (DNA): TGTGCCAGCAGCTGGGCCGGTAACGGGGTACAAGAGACCCAGTACTTC. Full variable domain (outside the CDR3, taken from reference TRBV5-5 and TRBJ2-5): DAGVTQSPTHLIKTRGQQVTLRCSPISGHKSVSWYQQVLGQGPQFIFQYYEKEERGRGNFPDRFSARQFPNYSSELNVNALLLGDSALYLCASSWAGNGVQETQYFGPGTRLLVL.

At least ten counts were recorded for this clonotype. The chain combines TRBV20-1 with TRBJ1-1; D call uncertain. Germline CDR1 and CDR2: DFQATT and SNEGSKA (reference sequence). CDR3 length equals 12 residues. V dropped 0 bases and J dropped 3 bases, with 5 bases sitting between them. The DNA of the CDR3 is TGCAGTGCTAGAGATCCGGACACTGAAGCTTTCTTT. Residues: CSARDPDTEAFF.

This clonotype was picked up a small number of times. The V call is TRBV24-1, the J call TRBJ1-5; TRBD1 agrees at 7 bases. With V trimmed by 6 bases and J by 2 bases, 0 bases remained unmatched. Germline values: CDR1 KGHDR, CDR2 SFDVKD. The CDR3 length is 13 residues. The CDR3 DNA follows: TGTGCCACCAGTCAGGGGGGCAATCAGCCCCAGCATTTT. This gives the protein CATSQGGNQPQHF.

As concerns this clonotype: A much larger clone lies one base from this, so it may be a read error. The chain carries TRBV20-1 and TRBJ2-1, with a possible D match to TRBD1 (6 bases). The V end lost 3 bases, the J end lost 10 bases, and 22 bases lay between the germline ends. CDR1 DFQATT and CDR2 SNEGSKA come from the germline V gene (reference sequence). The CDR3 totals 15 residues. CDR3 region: CSARKTGFGDYEQFF. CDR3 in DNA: TGCAGTGCTAGGAAAACAGGGTTCGGCGACTACGAGCAGTTCTTC.

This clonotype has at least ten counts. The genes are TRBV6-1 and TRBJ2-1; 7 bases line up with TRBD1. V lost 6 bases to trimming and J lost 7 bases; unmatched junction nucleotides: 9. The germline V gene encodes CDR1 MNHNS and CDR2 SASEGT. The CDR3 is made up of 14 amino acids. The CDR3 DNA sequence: TGTGCCAGCAGAACAGACAGGGTAGTAAATGAGCAGTTCTTC. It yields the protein CASRTDRVVNEQFF.

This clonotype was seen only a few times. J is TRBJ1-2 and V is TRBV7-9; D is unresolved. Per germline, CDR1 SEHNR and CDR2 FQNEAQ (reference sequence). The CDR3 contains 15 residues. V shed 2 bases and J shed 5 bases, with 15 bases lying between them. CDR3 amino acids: CASSLSVTLGYGYTF. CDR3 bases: TGTGCCAGCAGCTTATCCGTCACGCTGGGATATGGCTACACCTTC.

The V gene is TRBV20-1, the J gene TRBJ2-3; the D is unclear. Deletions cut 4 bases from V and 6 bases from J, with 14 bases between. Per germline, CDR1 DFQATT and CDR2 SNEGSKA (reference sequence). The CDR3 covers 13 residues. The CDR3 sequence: CSATEQLGDTQYF. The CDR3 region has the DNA TGCAGTGCTACAGAACAGTTAGGGGATACGCAGTATTTT.

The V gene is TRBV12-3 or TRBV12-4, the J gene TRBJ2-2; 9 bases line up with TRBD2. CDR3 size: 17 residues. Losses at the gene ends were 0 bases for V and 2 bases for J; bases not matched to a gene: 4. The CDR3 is CASSLALLAGNTGELFF. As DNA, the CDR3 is TGTGCCAGCAGTTTAGCGCTTCTAGCGGGAAACACCGGGGAGCTGTTTTTT.

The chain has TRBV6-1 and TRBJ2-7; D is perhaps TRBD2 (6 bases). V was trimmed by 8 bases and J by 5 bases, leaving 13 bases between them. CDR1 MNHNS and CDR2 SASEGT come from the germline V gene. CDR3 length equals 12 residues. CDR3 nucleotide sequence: TGTGCCAGCCGACTTGGAGGGGACGAGCAGTACTTC. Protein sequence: CASRLGGDEQYF.

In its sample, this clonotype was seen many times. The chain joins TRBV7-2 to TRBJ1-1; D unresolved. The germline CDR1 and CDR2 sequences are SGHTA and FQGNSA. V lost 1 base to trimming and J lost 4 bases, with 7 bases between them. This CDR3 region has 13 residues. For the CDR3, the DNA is TGTGCCAGCAGCTTAGGAGGTGTCACTGAAGCTTTCTTT. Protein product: CASSLGGVTEAFF.

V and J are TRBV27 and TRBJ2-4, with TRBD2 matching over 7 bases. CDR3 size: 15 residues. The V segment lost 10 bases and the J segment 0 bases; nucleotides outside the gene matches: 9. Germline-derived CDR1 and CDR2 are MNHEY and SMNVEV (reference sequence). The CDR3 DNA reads TGTGCCACCACCCCGGGGGGTAGAGCCAAAAACATTCAGTACTTC. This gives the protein CATTPGGRAKNIQYF.